This T cell receptor beta chain was recovered during a study of cytomegalovirus exposure and HLA in healthy donors. This PCR relied on a set of 60 Vbeta primers and 13 Jbeta primers. Sequencing used immunoSEQ multiplex PCR; TCRdb keeps in-frame clones, though not all of them. The sample lists about 88,000 clones, over 55% occurring once. This TCR was sampled from a woman younger than 35 in good health and CMV-seropositive. The sample comprised PBMCs.

In DNA, the CDR3 is TGTGCCAGCAGCTTTGACAAGAACACTGAAGCTTTCTTT. It encodes CASSFDKNTEAFF. The V and J genes are TRBV11-3 and TRBJ1-1; no reliable D call. Germline V CDR1 and CDR2: SGHNT, YENEEA. The CDR3 consists of 13 residues. Trimming pared 3 bases from V and 1 base from J, leaving 6 bases between.